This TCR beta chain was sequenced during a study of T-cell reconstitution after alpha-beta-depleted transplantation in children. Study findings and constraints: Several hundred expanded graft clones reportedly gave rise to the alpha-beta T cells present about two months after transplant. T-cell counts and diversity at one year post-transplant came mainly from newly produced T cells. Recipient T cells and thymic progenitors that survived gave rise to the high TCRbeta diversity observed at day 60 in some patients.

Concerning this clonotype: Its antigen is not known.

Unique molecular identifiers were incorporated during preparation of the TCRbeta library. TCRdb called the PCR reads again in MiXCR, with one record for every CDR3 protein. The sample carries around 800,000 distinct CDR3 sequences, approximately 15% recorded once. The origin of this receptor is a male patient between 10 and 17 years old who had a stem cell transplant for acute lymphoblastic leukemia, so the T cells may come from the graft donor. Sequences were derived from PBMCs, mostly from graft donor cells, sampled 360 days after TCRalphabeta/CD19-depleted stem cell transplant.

This CDR3 reads CASSPVADQPQHF. The CDR3 bases are TGTGCCAGCTCACCCGTGGCGGATCAGCCCCAGCATTTT. The V call is TRBV18, the J call TRBJ1-5; D is unclear. The CDR3 totals 13 residues. V dropped 3 bases and J dropped 5 bases, with 8 bases sitting between them. Germline V CDR1 and CDR2: KGHSH, LQKENI.